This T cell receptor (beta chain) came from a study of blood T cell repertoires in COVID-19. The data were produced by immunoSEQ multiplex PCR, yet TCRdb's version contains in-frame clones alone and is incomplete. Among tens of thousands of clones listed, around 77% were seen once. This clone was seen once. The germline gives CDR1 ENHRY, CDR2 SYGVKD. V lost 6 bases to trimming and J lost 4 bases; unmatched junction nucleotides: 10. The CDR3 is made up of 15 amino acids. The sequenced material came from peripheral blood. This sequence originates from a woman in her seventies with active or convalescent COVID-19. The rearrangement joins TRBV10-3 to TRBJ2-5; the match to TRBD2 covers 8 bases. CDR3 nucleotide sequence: TGTGCCATCAGAGGTAGCGGGAACCTGGGAGAGACCCAGTACTTC. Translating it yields CAIRGSGNLGETQYF.